These T cell receptor beta chains were read from a single sample in a study of persistence of HIV-infected CD4 T cells. Antigen specificity for these receptors is unknown. The table came from immunoSEQ multiplex PCR; TCRdb's copy has only in-frame clones and leaves some out. There are tens of thousands of clones in the sample; about 87% occur only once, and roughly 0.44% lies in the top ten. The sequencing used CD4+ T cells sorted from PBMCs after approximately 19-hour stimulation, collected from a patient who received antiretroviral therapy. The receptors stem from an adult woman with HIV who was CMV-seropositive. Both conserved end residues are part of each CDR3. D genes are given only for firm matches.

v_call d_call cdr3_aa
TRBV28 TRBD1 CASSNQGQGVYNEQFF
TRBV10-3 - CAISDPRLNTEAFF
TRBV29-1 - CSDTRAYGYTF
TRBV6-5 - CASSYSPGREGNTIYF
TRBV5-1 - CASSPRVTDYEQYF
TRBV20-1 - CSAFLHTEAFF
TRBV18 - CASSPSGGYGYTF
TRBV29-1 - CSVEDPAEAFF
TRBV18 - CASSPRVSRAGPLADQPQHF
TRBV21-1 - CASSASLGGGKYNEQFF
TRBV4-1 TRBD1 CASSQSWTGPRSNTQYF
TRBV6-1 - CASSEWARTQYF
TRBV5-1 TRBD1 CASSLDGTGESKLFF
TRBV7-6 - CASSLLSGEDTQYF
TRBV28 - CASSNNEKLFF
TRBV5-1 - CASSLAGGESPLHF
TRBV9 - CASSPTGRNTGELFF
TRBV11-1 - CASGLDRNTEAFF
TRBV30 TRBD1 CAWSVRDRGLYEQYF
TRBV19 - CASSSPVGPSNQPQHF
TRBV6-5 - CASSVLPGAYEQYF
TRBV5-4 - CASSPANGNYGYTF
TRBV30 - CASTDHNEKLFF
TRBV6-5 TRBD1 CASRRDRAVGGYTF
TRBV27 TRBD1 CASSPMPLGQGRSWSNQPQHF
TRBV4-2 - CASSQRGGIGDIQYF
TRBV5-1 - CASSGTDDGYTF
TRBV5-1 - CASSLAEVLNTEAFF
TRBV29-1 - CSAPTGMNTEAFF
TRBV7-9 - CASSQRSTGSKAEAFF
TRBV14 - CASSQVQGHTIYF
TRBV5-4 TRBD1 CASSLGQGRNTEAFF
TRBV15 - CATSREPTSYEQYF
TRBV30 TRBD1 CAWSPGRDRGLPSSSGNTIYF
TRBV10-3 TRBD1 CAIRTGQGADEAFF
TRBV19 - CASRPGAGMNTEAFF
TRBV6-5 - CASNQGQGGTQYF
TRBV6-2/TRBV6-3 - CAGRPGSGNTIYF
TRBV25-1 - CASNYGQNTEAFF
TRBV19 - CASSIGGSYGYTF
TRBV28 - CASNPRRGRNTEAFF
TRBV4-2 TRBD1 CASSQQGAVQETQYF
TRBV6-6 - CASFPAGLARNTEAFF
TRBV27 TRBD2 CASSFAGGPDTQYF
TRBV18 - CASSPSFAQNTEAFF
TRBV6-4 - CASSYRENQPQHF